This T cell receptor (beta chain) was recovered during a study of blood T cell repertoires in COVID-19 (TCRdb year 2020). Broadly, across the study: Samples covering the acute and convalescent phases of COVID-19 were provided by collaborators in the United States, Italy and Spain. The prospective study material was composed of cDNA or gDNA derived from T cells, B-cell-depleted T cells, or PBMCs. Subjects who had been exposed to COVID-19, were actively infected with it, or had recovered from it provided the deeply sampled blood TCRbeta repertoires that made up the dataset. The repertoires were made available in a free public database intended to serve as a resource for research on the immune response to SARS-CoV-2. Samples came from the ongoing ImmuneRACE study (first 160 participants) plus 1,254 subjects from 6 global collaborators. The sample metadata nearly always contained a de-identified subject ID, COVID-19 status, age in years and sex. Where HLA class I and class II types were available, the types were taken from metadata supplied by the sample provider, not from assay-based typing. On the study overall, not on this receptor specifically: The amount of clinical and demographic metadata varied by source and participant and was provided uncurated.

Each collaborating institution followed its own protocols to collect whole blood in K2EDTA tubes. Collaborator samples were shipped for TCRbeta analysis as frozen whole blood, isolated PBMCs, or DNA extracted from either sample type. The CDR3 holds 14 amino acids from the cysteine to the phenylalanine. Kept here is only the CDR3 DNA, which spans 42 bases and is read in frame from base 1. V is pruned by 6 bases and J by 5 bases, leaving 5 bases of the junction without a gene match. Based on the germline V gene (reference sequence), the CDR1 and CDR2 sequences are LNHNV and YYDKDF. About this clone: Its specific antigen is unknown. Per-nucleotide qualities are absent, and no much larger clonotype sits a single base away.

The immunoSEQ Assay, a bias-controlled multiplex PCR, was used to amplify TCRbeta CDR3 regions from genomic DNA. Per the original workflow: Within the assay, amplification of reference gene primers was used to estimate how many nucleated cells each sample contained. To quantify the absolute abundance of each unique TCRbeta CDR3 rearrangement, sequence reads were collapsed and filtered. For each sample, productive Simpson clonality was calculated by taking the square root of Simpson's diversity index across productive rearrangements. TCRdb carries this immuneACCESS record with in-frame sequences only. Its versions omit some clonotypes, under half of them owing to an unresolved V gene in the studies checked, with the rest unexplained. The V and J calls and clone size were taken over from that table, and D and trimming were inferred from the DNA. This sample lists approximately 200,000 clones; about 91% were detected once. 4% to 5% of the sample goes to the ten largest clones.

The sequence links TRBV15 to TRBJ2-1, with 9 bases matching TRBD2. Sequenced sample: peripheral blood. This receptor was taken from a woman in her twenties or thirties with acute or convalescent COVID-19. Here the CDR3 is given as CATRFGGRDNEQFF. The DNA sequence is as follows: TGTGCCACCAGATTTGGCGGGAGGGACAATGAGCAGTTCTTC.